This T cell receptor (beta chain) was found in a study of CD8 T cells in ankylosing spondylitis. Germline CDR1 SEHNR, CDR2 FQNEAQ (reference sequence). This CDR3 has 16 residues. V lost 6 bases and J lost 4; bases outside the gene matches: 8. Using its own MiXCR run on the 5' RACE reads, TCRdb lists one record per CDR3 protein. Of about 130,000 distinct CDR3 sequences in the sample, just under 7.5% were seen once. This clonotype was found a few times. Input material: blood, either unsorted or a sorted T cell fraction (not recorded which). The sequence was collected from a female donor with ankylosing spondylitis or in good health (not recorded which). The V and J genes are TRBV7-9 and TRBJ1-6, with TRBD1 identical over 8 bases. The CDR3 loop is CASRPDRGGYNSPLHF. CDR3 DNA: TGTGCCAGCAGACCTGACAGGGGAGGATATAATTCACCCCTCCACTTT.